Shown below are 8 T cell receptor beta chains from a single sample sequenced in a study of cytomegalovirus exposure and HLA in healthy donors. A multiplex PCR was run with 60 Vbeta primers and 13 Jbeta primers. TCRdb's copy holds only in-frame clones and misses some; the assay was immunoSEQ multiplex PCR. Here the sample table reports about 130,000 clones. Sequencing was performed on PBMCs. These receptors all stem from a woman aged 35 to 49 in good health and CMV-seropositive.

This chain uses TRBV11-1 with TRBJ1-2; 8 nucleotides align to TRBD1. Germline V gene data show CDR1 as SGHAT and CDR2 as FQDESV (reference sequence). The CDR3 covers 15 residues. V was pared by 1 base and J by 2 bases, with 3 bases of the junction left unmatched. CDR3 DNA sequence: TGTGCCAGCAGCTTAGTGGGACAGGTGAACTATGGCTACACCTTC. Translated, it gives CASSLVGQVNYGYTF.

This chain connects TRBV28 to TRBJ1-4; 7 bases agree with TRBD1. There are 15 residues in the CDR3. Trimming at V came to 7 bases and at J to 7 bases, leaving 12 bases not matched to a gene. The germline gives CDR1 MDHEN, CDR2 SYDVKM. CDR3 DNA sequence: TGTGCCAGCAACCCTAACAGGGGCCATAGTGAAAAACTGTTTTTT. This sequence encodes CASNPNRGHSEKLFF. The full variable domain, rest sourced from reference TRBV28 and TRBJ1-4, is DVKVTQSSRYLVKRTGEKVFLECVQDMDHENMFWYRQDPGLGLRLIYFSYDVKMKEKGDIPEGYSVSREKKERFSLILESASTNQTSMYLCASNPNRGHSEKLFFGSGTQLSVL.

The J gene is TRBJ2-3, the V gene TRBV19; D is ambiguous. V lost 3 bases, J lost 2 bases, and 9 bases lay in between. This CDR3 spans 14 amino acids. Germline lookup yields CDR1 LNHDA and CDR2 SQIVND (reference sequence). The CDR3 sequence: CASSIGDPTDTQYF. CDR3 nucleotides: TGTGCCAGTAGTATCGGAGACCCCACAGATACGCAGTATTTT. Looking up the rest from reference TRBV19 and TRBJ2-3 gives the full variable domain: DGGITQSPKYLFRKEGQNVTLSCEQNLNHDAMYWYRQDPGQGLRLIYYSQIVNDFQKGDIAEGYSVSREKKESFPLTVTSAQKNPTAFYLCASSIGDPTDTQYFGPGTRLTVL.

The chain has TRBV19 and TRBJ2-5; possibly TRBD2 for D (5 bases). The CDR3 extends over 13 amino acids. CDR1 is LNHDA and CDR2 is SQIVND in the germline V gene (reference sequence). V was cut by 11 bases and J by 2 bases, with 15 bases left in between. CDR3 sequence (DNA): TGTGCCTCCAAAGGGAGTCTACAAGAGACCCAGTACTTC. Translating gives CASKGSLQETQYF.

The J gene is TRBJ2-2, the V gene TRBV10-3; D unresolved. Trimming removed 3 bases at V and 6 bases at J, with 8 bases between. The CDR3 is 13 amino acids. Germline V gives CDR1 ENHRY, CDR2 SYGVKD. The DNA for the CDR3 is TGTGCCATCAGTGATCTCAGTGCCGGGGAGCTGTTTTTT. Translation: CAISDLSAGELFF.

V is TRBV7-3 and J is TRBJ2-3, with TRBD2 identical over 7 bases. CDR3 size: 18 residues. Germline CDR1 reads SGHTA; CDR2 reads FQGTGA. V shed 2 bases and J 1 base; nucleotides not matched to a gene: 12. The CDR3 is CASSLEATEAGRTDTQYF. The CDR3, as DNA: TGTGCCAGCAGCTTAGAGGCCACCGAAGCGGGACGCACAGATACGCAGTATTTT.

The chain couples TRBV29-1 to TRBJ2-6; no definite D call. With 4 bases removed from V and 0 bases from J, the gap between germline ends came to 16 bases. Germline V lookup: CDR1 SQVTM, CDR2 ANQGSEA. CDR3 length: 17 amino acids. Here the CDR3 reads CSVGRESMHSGANVLTF. The CDR3 DNA reads as TGCAGCGTTGGGAGAGAGAGCATGCACTCTGGGGCCAACGTCCTGACTTTC.

V gene TRBV7-9 combines with J gene TRBJ2-2; 9 bases match TRBD1. Germline assignment: CDR1 SEHNR and CDR2 FQNEAQ (reference sequence). This CDR3 has 15 residues. V shed 5 bases and J 1 base; nucleotides not matched to a gene: 2. The CDR3 reads CASSGDRVNTGELFF. DNA for the CDR3: TGTGCCAGCAGCGGGGACAGGGTGAACACCGGGGAGCTGTTTTTT.